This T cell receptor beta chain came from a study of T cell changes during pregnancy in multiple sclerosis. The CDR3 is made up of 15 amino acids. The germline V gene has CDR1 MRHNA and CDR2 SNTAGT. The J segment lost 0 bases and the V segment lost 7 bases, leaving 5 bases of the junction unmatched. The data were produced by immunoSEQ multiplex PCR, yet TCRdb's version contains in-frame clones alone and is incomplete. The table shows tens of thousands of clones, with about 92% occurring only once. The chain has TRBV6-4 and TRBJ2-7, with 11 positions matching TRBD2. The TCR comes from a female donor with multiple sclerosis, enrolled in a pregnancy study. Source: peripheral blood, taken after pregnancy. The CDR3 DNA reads TGTGCCAGCAACCAGACTAGCGGGACCTCCTACGAGCAGTACTTC. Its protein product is CASNQTSGTSYEQYF.